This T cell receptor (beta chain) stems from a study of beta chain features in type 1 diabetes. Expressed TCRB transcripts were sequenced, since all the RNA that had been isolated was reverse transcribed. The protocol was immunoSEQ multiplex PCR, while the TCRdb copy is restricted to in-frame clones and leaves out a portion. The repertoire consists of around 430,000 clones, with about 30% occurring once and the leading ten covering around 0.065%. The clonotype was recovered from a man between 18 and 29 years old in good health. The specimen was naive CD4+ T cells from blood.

As DNA, the CDR3 is TGCGCCAGCAGCCAAGGACTAGCGGGAGACTACGAGCAGTACTTC. It translates to CASSQGLAGDYEQYF. The V and J genes are TRBV4-1 and TRBJ2-7, with 12 nucleotides matching TRBD2. The germline CDR1 and CDR2 sequences are MGHRA and YSYEKL. After removal of 1 base from V and 3 bases from J, the junction contained 1 base not matched to a gene. This CDR3 has 15 residues.